These 28 T cell receptor beta chains were sequenced from one sample in a study of T cell clonality in common variable immunodeficiency. No antigens are known for them. Clones were read by immunoSEQ multiplex PCR, and TCRdb kept only the in-frame ones, dropping some. The sample includes 30,000 to 35,000 clones, none of them occurring once. The study's findings and limits: Reportedly, TCR beta sequences from common variable immunodeficiency showed fewer deletions and N-nucleotide insertions.

Sequenced material: peripheral blood mononuclear cells. All receptors come from a human donor with common variable immunodeficiency.

At least ten counts were recorded for this clone. The CDR3 end falls 3 residues outside the read, so it is completed with the germline J gene. V gene TRBV18 combines with J gene TRBJ1-2, with a tentative D call TRBD1 (5 bases). The CDR3 loop spans 12 amino acids. The germline V gene has CDR1 KGHSH and CDR2 LQKENI. The sequenced CDR3 bases are TGTGCCAGCTCACTACTCCGGGACTAC. As protein: CASSLLRDY. The entire CDR3 sequence reads CASSLLRDYYTF.

The CDR3: CASSLTSGSVTQYF. CDR3 DNA (partial): TGCGCCAGCAGCTTGACTAGCGGGAGTGTTACG. The genes are TRBV5-1 and TRBJ2-3; 11 bases match TRBD2. The read stops 3 residues short of the end of the CDR3; the missing end is completed from the germline J gene. The CDR3 loop spans 14 amino acids. V shed 1 base, J shed 8 bases, and the junction held 3 bases outside the gene matches. Germline-derived CDR1 and CDR2 are SGHRS and YFSETQ.

This clone was counted between two and nine times. Coverage ceases 3 residues before the CDR3 finishes, and the germline J gene fills in the end. V gene TRBV7-9 combines with J gene TRBJ2-4; the match to TRBD1 covers 8 bases. J gave up 3 bases and V 5 bases, and 6 bases lay outside the gene matches. Germline values: CDR1 SEHNR, CDR2 FQNEAQ (reference sequence). This CDR3 contains 15 residues. The CDR3 sequence: CASSPDRVGKNIQYF. The DNA read from the CDR3 is TGTGCCAGCAGCCCGGACAGGGTTGGCAAAAACATT.

There are many counts of this clone. Here the CDR3 reads CASSLTATDSYEQYF. Partial CDR3 DNA: TGTGCCAGCAGCTTAACGGCGACAGACTCCTACGAG. V gene TRBV7-3 combines with J gene TRBJ2-7; D may be TRBD1 (5 bases). The read ends 3 residues before the CDR3 terminus; that terminus is restored from the germline J gene. The CDR3 totals 15 residues. Germline assignment: CDR1 SGHTA and CDR2 FQGTGA. V was pared by 0 bases and J by 0 bases, with 9 bases between.

There are a few counts of this clone. Coverage ceases 3 residues before the CDR3 finishes, and the germline J gene fills in the end. This rearrangement joins TRBV7-9 to TRBJ1-2, with D possibly TRBD1 on 6 matching bases. This CDR3 region has 14 residues. Deletions cut 1 base from V and 5 bases from J, with 11 bases between. Germline V gene data show CDR1 as SEHNR and CDR2 as FQNEAQ (reference sequence). CDR3 protein: CASSLGTQGYGYTF. The covered CDR3 bases are TGTGCCAGCAGCTTAGGAACACAGGGTTATGGC.

This clone was counted many times. The CDR3 end is not reached by the read, which stops 3 residues before it; the germline J gene fills it in. V usage is TRBV5-1 and J usage is TRBJ2-5, with TRBD2 identical over 14 bases. CDR3 size: 16 residues. V was pared by 4 bases and J by 3 bases, with 5 bases of the junction left unmatched. Germline V gene sequence: CDR1 SGHRS, CDR2 YFSETQ. The sequenced part of the CDR3 DNA is TGCGCCAGCAGCCCCGGGACTAGCGGGGGAAAAGAGACC. Its translation: CASSPGTSGGKET. The CDR3 as a whole reads CASSPGTSGGKETQYF. Together with reference TRBV5-1 and TRBJ2-5, the CDR3 gives the full variable domain: KAGVTQTPRYLIKTRGQQVTLSCSPISGHRSVSWYQQTPGQGLQFLFEYFSETQRNKGNFPGRFSGRQFSNSRSEMNVSTLELGDSALYLCASSPGTSGGKETQYFGPGTRLLVL.

On this clone: Coverage ceases 3 residues before the CDR3 finishes, and the germline J gene fills in the end. The genes are TRBV2 and TRBJ2-1; a possible D gene is TRBD1 (6 bases). Germline V gene sequence: CDR1 SNHLY, CDR2 FYNNEI. The V end was cut by 6 bases, the J end by 3 bases, with 9 bases between. CDR3 length: 13 amino acids. The CDR3 spells CASSWDNYNEQFF. Partial CDR3 DNA: TGTGCCAGCAGCTGGGACAACTACAATGAG.

Ten or more counts support this clone. The read ends 3 residues before the CDR3 terminus; that terminus is restored from the germline J gene. This chain uses TRBV7-2 with TRBJ1-2; TRBD1 might be the D (6 bases). The CDR3 length is 13 residues. CDR1 is SGHTA and CDR2 is FQGNSA in the germline V gene. V was clipped by 4 bases and J by 7 bases, with 13 bases between them. The part of the CDR3 DNA that was read is TGTGCCAGCAGCTGGTACAGGGCTAGTGGC. It yields the protein CASSWYRASG. The entire CDR3 protein reads CASSWYRASGYTF.

Worth noting for this clone: Read sequence stops 3 residues before the CDR3 end, and the germline J gene provides the missing end. This chain joins TRBV7-3 and TRBJ2-7, with 9 positions matching TRBD2. Germline values: CDR1 SGHTA, CDR2 FQGTGA. The V segment lost 5 bases and the J segment 0 bases; nucleotides outside the gene matches: 5. This CDR3 region has 15 residues. CDR3 bases read: TGTGCCAGCAGCCAACTTAGCGGGAGCTCCTACGAG. It encodes CASSQLSGSSYE. The CDR3 in full is CASSQLSGSSYEQYF.

Partial CDR3 DNA: TGTGCCAGCAGCTTAGCAGGGCTAGGTGAG. Translation: CASSLAGLGE. The full CDR3 protein is CASSLAGLGEQFF. V and J are TRBV11-2 and TRBJ2-1, with D perhaps TRBD1 (5 bases). Read coverage stops 3 residues before the CDR3 terminus; the germline J gene supplies the remainder. The CDR3 length is 13 residues. The germline CDR1 and CDR2 sequences are SGHAT and FQNNGV. Trimming stripped 1 base from V and 9 bases from J, with 10 bases between.

This clone has at least ten counts. The read ends 3 residues before the CDR3 terminus; that terminus is restored from the germline J gene. V usage is TRBV11-3 and J usage is TRBJ2-7; no firm D call. The CDR3 covers 12 residues. Between the trimmed V and J ends, which lost 0 bases and 3 bases, there was a span of 3 bases. Germline V gene data show CDR1 as SGHNT and CDR2 as YENEEA. The CDR3 here is CASSLDFYEQYF. The sequenced part of the CDR3 DNA is TGTGCCAGCAGCTTAGACTTCTACGAG.

This clone was recorded at least ten times. Compared with germline, one end of the junction differs, possibly owing to a read error. The CDR3 end lies 3 residues beyond the end of the read and is filled in from the germline J gene. The rearrangement links TRBV4-2 to TRBJ2-6; perhaps TRBD2 as D (6 bases). Germline-derived CDR1 and CDR2 are LGHNA and YNFKEQ. The CDR3 length is 16 residues. CDR3 region: CASSQEEGSGANVLTF. The part of the CDR3 DNA that was read is TGCGCCAGCAGCCAAGAGGAGGGCTCTGGGGCCAACGTC.

This clone was found many times. Sequencing ends 3 residues short of the CDR3 end; the germline J gene provides the rest. The chain employs TRBV7-9 and TRBJ2-6; no clear D. Germline CDR1 reads SEHNR; CDR2 reads FQNEAQ (reference sequence). V was trimmed by 6 bases and J by 12 bases, leaving 15 bases between them. The CDR3 sequence is 13 residues long. Partial CDR3 DNA: TGTGCCAGCAGTCTCGACAAAGGTGGCGTC. It encodes CASSLDKGGV. The full CDR3 protein is CASSLDKGGVLTF.

CDR3 amino acids: CASSSWTSGGGEQYF. The CDR3 DNA, read in part, is TGTGCCAGCAGCTCCTGGACTAGCGGGGGGGGCGAG. The chain couples TRBV2 to TRBJ2-7, with TRBD2 identical over 15 bases. The read ends 3 residues before the CDR3 terminus; that terminus is restored from the germline J gene. Looked up from germline, CDR1 is SNHLY and CDR2 is FYNNEI. The trim removed 6 bases at V and 6 bases at J, leaving 6 bases unmatched. CDR3 length: 15 amino acids.

This clone showed up many times. The sequenced CDR3 bases are TGTGCCACCAGTGATTCTAGAGTAGAGACC. The encoded protein is CATSDSRVET. The complete CDR3 reads CATSDSRVETQYF. The chain has TRBV24-1 and TRBJ2-5; no definite D call. Sequencing ends 3 residues short of the CDR3 end; the germline J gene provides the rest. This CDR3 is 13 amino acids long. Germline assignment: CDR1 KGHDR and CDR2 SFDVKD. V was trimmed by 2 bases and J by 4 bases, leaving 7 bases between them.

This clone was found many times. Read data end 3 residues before the CDR3 end; the end is taken from the germline J gene. The J gene is TRBJ2-7, the V gene TRBV13; 9 bases map to TRBD1. Germline V gives CDR1 PRHDT, CDR2 FYEKMQ (reference sequence). V lost 4 bases and J lost 3; bases outside the gene matches: 7. This CDR3 has 15 amino acids. The CDR3 sequence: CASSSGTGNNYEQYF. Partial CDR3 DNA: TGTGCCAGCAGCTCAGGGACAGGGAACAACTACGAG.

This clone counts as medium-sized. The CDR3 bases that were read are TGTGCCAGCAGCTTACGGACAGTAAATATCTATGGC. This codes for CASSLRTVNIYG. The entire CDR3 protein reads CASSLRTVNIYGYTF. The V call is TRBV5-6, the J call TRBJ1-2, with a tentative D call TRBD1 (6 bases). Sequencing ends 3 residues short of the CDR3 end; the germline J gene provides the rest. This CDR3 has 15 amino acids. Germline lookup yields CDR1 SGHDT and CDR2 YYEEEE. The V gene lost 2 bases and the J gene lost 4 bases, with 15 bases spanning the gap.

On this clone itself: The CDR3 end is not reached by the read, which stops 3 residues before it; the germline J gene fills it in. The J gene is TRBJ1-5, the V gene TRBV6-1; D gene unclear. Trimming shortened V by 4 bases and J by 4 bases, and 5 bases separated the two germline ends. Germline assignment: CDR1 MNHNS and CDR2 SASEGT. This CDR3 is built from 12 residues. CDR3: CASSGLNQPQHF. CDR3 DNA, as far as it was read: TGTGCCAGCAGTGGACTGAATCAGCCC.

This clone was seen many times. Coverage ceases 3 residues before the CDR3 finishes, and the germline J gene fills in the end. This chain joins TRBV6-2 or TRBV6-3 and TRBJ2-1, with 14 positions matching TRBD2. Germline V gene data show CDR1 as MNHEY and CDR2 as SVGEGT. V trimming: 6 bases; J trimming: 8 bases; junction bases outside the gene matches: 9. The CDR3 length is 16 residues. The DNA read from the CDR3 is TGTGCCAGCAGGCCGGGACTAGCGGGAGAACGTCATGAG. It codes for CASRPGLAGERHE. In full, the CDR3 is CASRPGLAGERHEQFF.

This clone was found many times. From the germline J gene comes the end of the CDR3, since the read stops 3 residues before it. The chain employs TRBV7-3 and TRBJ2-7; possible D gene TRBD2, 7 bases. CDR1 and CDR2 from the germline V gene are SGHTA and FQGTGA. This CDR3 is 15 amino acids long. V was shortened by 5 bases and J by 5 bases, with 19 bases between the two germline ends. The sequenced CDR3 bases are TGTGCCAGCAGCCCAAACGGGGGGCGGTCCGACGAG. Encoded protein: CASSPNGGRSDE. The entire CDR3 protein reads CASSPNGGRSDEQYF. Full variable domain (missing parts from reference TRBV7-3 and TRBJ2-7): GAGVSQTPSNKVTEKGKYVELRCDPISGHTALYWYRQSLGQGPEFLIYFQGTGAADDSGLPNDRFFAVRPEGSVSTLKIQRTERGDSAVYLCASSPNGGRSDEQYFGPGTRLTVT.

The table lists this clone with many counts. From the germline J gene comes the end of the CDR3, since the read stops 3 residues before it. The genes are TRBV19 and TRBJ1-4, with a tentative D call TRBD1 (6 bases). Trimming shortened V by 7 bases and J by 5 bases, and 17 bases separated the two germline ends. Looked up from germline, CDR1 is LNHDA and CDR2 is SQIVND (reference sequence). This CDR3 has 15 amino acids. The CDR3 DNA, read in part, is TGTGCCAGTACCTACAGGAGGGGGGGGAATGAAAAA. Translation gives CASTYRRGGNEK. From start to end, the CDR3 is CASTYRRGGNEKLFF.

Only a few counts were recorded for this clone. The read is 3 residues too short to cover the CDR3 end, so that end is filled in from the germline J gene. The V call is TRBV20-1, the J call TRBJ2-1; 8 bases fit TRBD2. V gave up 4 bases and J gave up 7 bases; unmatched junction bases: 9. This CDR3 has 14 amino acids. Looked up from germline, CDR1 is DFQATT and CDR2 is SNEGSKA (reference sequence). CDR3 amino acids: CSATDIKRENEQFF. The DNA read from the CDR3 is TGCAGTGCTACTGATATAAAGCGGGAGAATGAG.

This clone was detected many times. Read sequence stops 3 residues before the CDR3 end, and the germline J gene provides the missing end. The chain carries TRBV7-9 and TRBJ2-3; D is uncertain. Trimming removed 5 bases from V and 2 bases from J, with 14 bases in between. The CDR3 totals 15 residues. Germline V gene data show CDR1 as SEHNR and CDR2 as FQNEAQ (reference sequence). Partial CDR3 DNA: TGTGCCAGCAGCCTCAGGCGTGCCTCCACAGATACG. This codes for CASSLRRASTDT. The full CDR3 is CASSLRRASTDTQYF.

In its sample, this clone was seen many times. The read finishes 3 residues shy of the CDR3 end, and the germline J gene is used to complete it. The rearrangement links TRBV27 to TRBJ2-3; TRBD1 matches 11 bases. The CDR3 is 17 residues long. The germline gives CDR1 MNHEY, CDR2 SMNVEV (reference sequence). The V gene end was trimmed by 0 bases and the J gene end by 5 bases; junction bases not matched to a gene: 7. CDR3 in amino acids: CASSLSPDRGRKDTQYF. The DNA read from the CDR3 is TGTGCCAGCAGTTTATCTCCGGACAGGGGGCGCAAAGATACG.

This clone was picked up many times. The observed sequence ends 3 residues before the CDR3 terminus, with the missing tail filled in from the germline J gene. This chain connects TRBV11-2 to TRBJ1-1; D gene uncertain. Trimming removed 5 bases at V and 5 bases at J, with 9 bases between. The CDR3 extends over 12 amino acids. Germline CDR1 is SGHAT and CDR2 is FQNNGV. The CDR3 DNA, read in part, is TGTGCCAGCAGCCGATCGGGGACTGAA. Its protein is CASSRSGTE. The complete CDR3 reads CASSRSGTEAFF.

This clone was counted ten times or more. The read terminates 3 residues ahead of where the CDR3 ends, so the germline J gene completes it. The V gene is TRBV18, the J gene TRBJ2-7, with TRBD2 matching over 7 bases. V was pared by 8 bases and J by 2 bases, with 12 bases of the junction left unmatched. Germline CDR1 reads KGHSH; CDR2 reads LQKENI. The CDR3 spans 15 residues. The CDR3 sequence: CASHPGGRTPYEQYF. CDR3 bases read: TGTGCCAGCCATCCGGGGGGACGGACCCCCTACGAG.

Turning to this clone: The missing CDR3 end, 3 residues past where the read stops, is filled in from the germline J gene. The rearrangement uses TRBV7-2 and TRBJ2-7; the match to TRBD2 covers 11 bases. The germline V gene has CDR1 SGHTA and CDR2 FQGNSA. Trimming removed 4 bases from V and 3 bases from J; junction bases left unmatched: 2. The CDR3 is 14 residues long. The covered CDR3 bases are TGTGCCAGCAGCTCCGGGACTAGCGGCTACGAG. As protein: CASSSGTSGYE. The whole CDR3 region reads CASSSGTSGYEQYF. The entire variable domain, with the rest obtained from reference TRBV7-2 and TRBJ2-7, is as follows: GAGVSQSPSNKVTEKGKDVELRCDPISGHTALYWYRQSLGQGLEFLIYFQGNSAPDKSGLPSDRFSAERTGGSVSTLTIQRTQQEDSAVYLCASSSGTSGYEQYFGPGTRLTVT.

This clone has at least ten counts. Read data end 3 residues before the CDR3 end; the end is taken from the germline J gene. The chain carries TRBV19 and TRBJ1-2; TRBD1 is a possible D gene (6 bases). Germline-derived CDR1 and CDR2 are LNHDA and SQIVND (reference sequence). The CDR3 is made up of 14 amino acids. Deletions cut 5 bases from V and 4 bases from J, with 14 bases between. The part of the CDR3 DNA that was read is TGTGCCAGTAGTCACCGAAGGACAGCCTATGGC. Protein sequence: CASSHRRTAYG. The whole CDR3 protein reads CASSHRRTAYGYTF.